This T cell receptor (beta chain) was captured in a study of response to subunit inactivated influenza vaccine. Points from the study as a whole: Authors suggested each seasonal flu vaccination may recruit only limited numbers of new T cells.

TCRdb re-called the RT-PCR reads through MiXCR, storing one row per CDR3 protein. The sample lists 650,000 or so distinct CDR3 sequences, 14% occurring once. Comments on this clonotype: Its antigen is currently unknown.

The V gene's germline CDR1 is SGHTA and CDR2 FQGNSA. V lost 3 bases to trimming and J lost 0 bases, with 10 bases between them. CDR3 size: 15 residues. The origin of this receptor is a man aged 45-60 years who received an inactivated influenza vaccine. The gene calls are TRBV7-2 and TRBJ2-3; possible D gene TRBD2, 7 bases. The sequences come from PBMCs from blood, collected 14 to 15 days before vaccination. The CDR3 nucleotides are TGTGCCAGCAGCTTCGGGGGGCCCAGCACAGATACGCAGTATTTT. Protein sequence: CASSFGGPSTDTQYF. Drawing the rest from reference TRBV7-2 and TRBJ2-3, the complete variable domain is GAGVSQSPSNKVTEKGKDVELRCDPISGHTALYWYRQSLGQGLEFLIYFQGNSAPDKSGLPSDRFSAERTGGSVSTLTIQRTQQEDSAVYLCASSFGGPSTDTQYFGPGTRLTVL.